Listed here are 31 T cell receptor beta chains from one sample, sequenced in a study of shared clonotypes between healthy human individuals (TCRdb year 2020). The receptor library was made with the immunoSEQ multiplex PCR assay. Entries here come from immuneACCESS through TCRdb and include only in-frame sequences with V and J called. Some clones fail to appear in such tables; in the studies checked, an unresolved V gene covers under half of the shortfall, and the cause of the remainder is unknown. Here the sample has over a million clones; 60% to 80% occur a single time. Of the sample, approximately 1.5% falls within the top ten clones. Sequenced sample: memory CD4+ T cells sorted from blood. This specimen's cell subset or site label, per the study, means: CD45RA-negative fraction. The receptors were gathered from a man between 18 and 29 years old in good health.

This chain's CDR3 is CASSQSSYEQYF. The CDR3 nucleotides read TGTGCCAGCAGCCAGAGCTCCTACGAGCAGTACTTC. The rearrangement uses TRBV7-8 and TRBJ2-7; the D is unclear. This CDR3 is built from 12 residues. Per the germline V gene, CDR1 is SGHVS and CDR2 is FQNEAQ. V dropped 5 bases and J dropped 0 bases, with 5 bases sitting between them. The variable domain in full, completed from reference TRBV7-8 and TRBJ2-7, reads GAGVSQSPRYKVAKRGQDVALRCDPISGHVSLFWYQQALGQGPEFLTYFQNEAQLDKSGLPSDRFFAERPEGSVSTLKIQRTQQEDSAVYLCASSQSSYEQYFGPGTRLTVT.

This clone was seen a few times. The chain recombines TRBV7-2 with TRBJ1-6, with a weak D call TRBD1 (5 bases). This CDR3 has 17 residues. The germline CDR1 and CDR2 sequences are SGHTA and FQGNSA. The V and J ends lost 1 base and 0 bases respectively, with 10 bases between them. The CDR3 loop reads CASSLGDWSSYNSPLHF. The CDR3 DNA reads as TGTGCCAGCAGCTTAGGGGACTGGAGCTCCTATAATTCACCCCTCCACTTT.

CDR3 nucleotides: TGTGCCTGGAAGAAGGTTGGGCCAGGGCTCGACACCTTC. Translation: CAWKKVGPGLDTF. V and J are TRBV30 and TRBJ1-2; tentatively, D is TRBD1 (5 bases). The CDR3 runs to 13 residues. The V gene lost 4 bases and the J gene lost 12 bases, with 21 bases spanning the gap. Germline V gene lookup returns CDR1 GTSNPN and CDR2 SVGIG (reference sequence).

V is TRBV12-2 and J is TRBJ2-1; the D call of TRBD1 is as the table states it, not checked on the DNA. TRBV12-2 counts as a pseudogene. CDR3 length: 14 residues. CDR3 loop: CASPARPAPGRQFF. For the CDR3, the DNA is TGTGCAAGTCCCGCCCGCCCGGCCCCAGGCAGGCAGTTCTTC.

This chain links TRBV10-3 with TRBJ1-3; 12 bases are shared with TRBD1. Trimming cost V 6 bases and J 4 bases; bases outside gene matches: 7. The CDR3 consists of 16 residues. The germline CDR1 and CDR2 sequences are ENHRY and SYGVKD. CDR3 in DNA: TGTGCCATCAGCTTCGCGGGACAGGGGGCGGGAAACACCATATATTTT. Amino acid sequence: CAISFAGQGAGNTIYF.

This chain joins TRBV7-8 and TRBJ1-6; D remains ambiguous. Germline loops: CDR1 SGHVS, CDR2 FQNEAQ. The CDR3 has 13 amino acids. Trimming stripped 1 base from V and 8 bases from J, with 6 bases between. CDR3 sequence (DNA): TGTGCCAGCAGCTTAGAAAGGGATTCACCCCTCCACTTT. Translated, it gives CASSLERDSPLHF.

The CDR3 DNA reads TGTGCCAGCAGTTTCGTCCAGGGGCCCAAGACCCAGTACTTC. It yields the protein CASSFVQGPKTQYF. The V call is TRBV28, the J call TRBJ2-5; tentative D call: TRBD1 (6 bases). The CDR3 covers 14 residues. V was clipped by 3 bases and J by 6 bases, with 14 bases between them. Germline V gives CDR1 MDHEN, CDR2 SYDVKM.

The chain has TRBV11-3 and TRBJ2-1; 7 nucleotides align to TRBD2. The CDR3 is 15 residues long. Per the germline V gene, CDR1 is SGHNT and CDR2 is YENEEA. The V and J ends lost 0 bases and 7 bases, in that order; junction bases with no gene match: 6. This chain's CDR3 is CASSLESAGENEQFF. CDR3 DNA sequence: TGTGCCAGCAGCTTAGAGTCGGCGGGAGAAAATGAGCAGTTCTTC. Drawing the rest from reference TRBV11-3 and TRBJ2-1, the complete variable domain is EAGVVQSPRYKIIEKKQPVAFWCNPISGHNTLYWYLQNLGQGPELLIRYENEEAVDDSQLPKDRFSAERLKGVDSTLKIQPAELGDSAVYLCASSLESAGENEQFFGPGTRLTVL.

The rearrangement uses TRBV29-1 and TRBJ2-2, with D possibly matching TRBD1 (6 bases). The germline gives CDR1 SQVTM, CDR2 ANQGSEA. The CDR3 is 13 residues long. The V end was cut by 6 bases, the J end by 5 bases, with 13 bases between. The CDR3: CSVADRWTGELFF. Here the CDR3 DNA reads TGCAGCGTAGCAGACAGGTGGACCGGGGAGCTGTTTTTT.

This clone was seen only once. CDR3 DNA sequence: TGCACCAGCGGTAAGGGACAGGAGGGGTGCTATGGCTACACCTTC. Translated, it gives CTSGKGQEGCYGYTF. The V and J genes are TRBV29-1 and TRBJ1-2; 8 bases are shared with TRBD1. The germline gives CDR1 SQVTM, CDR2 ANQGSEA. The CDR3 is made up of 15 amino acids.

This chain connects TRBV6-5 to TRBJ2-2, with D possibly matching TRBD2 (6 bases). CDR1 and CDR2 from the germline V gene are MNHEY and SVGAGI. The V gene lost 5 bases and the J gene lost 5 bases, with 15 bases spanning the gap. The CDR3 has 15 amino acids. The CDR3 nucleotides are TGTGCCAGCAGTCCCCAATTGGGGACTACCGGGGAGCTGTTTTTT. Protein sequence: CASSPQLGTTGELFF.

V gene TRBV6-1 combines with J gene TRBJ2-7, with 9 bases matching TRBD1. Germline trimming cut 6 bases from V and 4 bases from J; bases unmatched to any gene: 10. Germline V CDR1 and CDR2: MNHNS, SASEGT. The CDR3 sequence is 15 residues long. The CDR3 DNA is TGTGCCAGCAGCCGGACAGGGGAAAGAGGATACGAGCAGTACTTC. Amino acid sequence: CASSRTGERGYEQYF.

This clone was found a few times. The sample holds other DNA sequences that translate to the same CDR3. CDR3 DNA sequence: TGTGCCAGCAGCCCACGGGGGGACACCGGGGAGCTGTTTTTT. Amino acid sequence: CASSPRGDTGELFF. This sequence joins TRBV7-2 and TRBJ2-2; TRBD2 aligns across 7 bases. With 5 bases clipped from V and 3 bases from J, the junction kept 3 bases outside the gene matches. The CDR3 is 14 amino acids. Germline assignment: CDR1 SGHTA and CDR2 FQGNSA.

In its sample, this clone was seen many times. The V gene is TRBV19, the J gene TRBJ2-7; D possibly corresponds to TRBD2 (5 bases). Looked up from germline, CDR1 is LNHDA and CDR2 is SQIVND (reference sequence). The CDR3 is 14 amino acids. V lost 5 bases to trimming and J lost 2 bases, with 13 bases between them. The DNA of the CDR3 is TGTGCCAGTAGTGGCCAAGACGGGACCTACGAGCAGTACTTC. Its translation is CASSGQDGTYEQYF.

The chain is built from TRBV6-5 and TRBJ2-7; 7 positions agree with TRBD1. V lost 0 bases, J lost 5 bases, and 10 bases stayed unmatched. CDR1 is MNHEY and CDR2 is SVGAGI in the germline V gene. The CDR3 totals 16 residues. CDR3 sequence (DNA): TGTGCCAGCAGTTACTCGATTTTCGCAGGGGGAAACGAGCAGTACTTC. It codes for CASSYSIFAGGNEQYF.

Note on this clone: The sample has other DNA sequences that encode this CDR3 too. The chain carries TRBV5-1 and TRBJ1-2; D is unresolved. Germline CDR1 reads SGHRS; CDR2 reads YFSETQ. Trimming removed 0 bases at V and 2 bases at J, with 5 bases between. The CDR3 loop spans 13 amino acids. The CDR3 region is CASSLEANYGYTF. The CDR3, as DNA: TGCGCCAGCAGCTTGGAGGCAAACTATGGCTACACCTTC.

V gene TRBV21-1 combines with J gene TRBJ1-2; TRBD1, as called in the table, went unchecked against the DNA. TRBV21-1 is annotated as a pseudogene. This CDR3 has 11 residues. The CDR3 DNA is TGTGCCAGCCTGACAGGCTATGGCTACACCTTC. This codes for CASLTGYGYTF.

The chain employs TRBV28 and TRBJ2-5; 8 bases are shared with TRBD2. This CDR3 comprises 16 residues. V shed 2 bases and J 0 bases; nucleotides not matched to a gene: 5. The V gene's germline CDR1 is MDHEN and CDR2 SYDVKM. The CDR3 bases are TGTGCCAGCAGTTTAGGAGCGGGGGTGTACCAAGAGACCCAGTACTTC. This sequence encodes CASSLGAGVYQETQYF.

Notes on this clone: This CDR3 is also generated by other DNA sequences in the sample. The V call is TRBV5-1, the J call TRBJ1-4, with D possibly TRBD1 on 5 matching bases. This CDR3 spans 16 amino acids. From germline, CDR1 is SGHRS and CDR2 YFSETQ. The V and J ends lost 0 bases and 0 bases respectively, with 9 bases between them. The CDR3 is CASSLGQLATNEKLFF. The CDR3, as DNA: TGCGCCAGCAGCTTGGGACAGCTCGCAACTAATGAAAAACTGTTTTTT.

The count of this clone is one. The chain recombines TRBV11-2 with TRBJ2-3; 10 nucleotides align to TRBD1. V lost 3 bases to trimming and J lost 3 bases; unmatched junction nucleotides: 9. Germline CDR1 SGHAT, CDR2 FQNNGV. The CDR3 runs 17 residues. The CDR3 region has the DNA TGTGCCAGCAGCTTTGGATTACCGGGACAGGGGACAGATACGCAGTATTTT. Protein: CASSFGLPGQGTDTQYF.

The chain employs TRBV2 and TRBJ1-1; 9 nucleotides match TRBD1. Looked up from germline, CDR1 is SNHLY and CDR2 is FYNNEI. The CDR3 extends over 14 amino acids. J lost 6 bases, V lost 6 bases, and 8 bases had no gene match. The CDR3 here is CASRIPGQGPEAFF. The CDR3 coding sequence is TGTGCCAGCAGAATACCGGGACAGGGCCCTGAAGCTTTCTTT. The full variable domain, completed using reference TRBV2 and TRBJ1-1, is EPEVTQTPSHQVTQMGQEVILRCVPISNHLYFYWYRQILGQKVEFLVSFYNNEISEKSEIFDDQFSVERPDGSNFTLKIRSTKLEDSAMYFCASRIPGQGPEAFFGQGTRLTVV.

The chain carries TRBV2 and TRBJ2-2, with TRBD1 matching 8 bases. Germline V gives CDR1 SNHLY, CDR2 FYNNEI. The CDR3 loop spans 14 amino acids. V was pared by 6 bases and J by 4 bases, with 4 bases of the junction left unmatched. In nucleotides, the CDR3 is TGTGCCAGCAGAGGACAGGGTCCCACCGGGGAGCTGTTTTTT. This sequence encodes CASRGQGPTGELFF.

Only a few counts were recorded for this clone. The chain employs TRBV5-6 and TRBJ2-1; D remains ambiguous. CDR1 and CDR2 (germline): SGHDT, YYEEEE. The V and J ends lost 4 bases and 7 bases respectively, with 12 bases between them. This CDR3 contains 13 residues. As DNA, the CDR3 is TGTGCCAGCAGCCTGGGGTCAATTAATGAGCAGTTCTTC. The encoded protein is CASSLGSINEQFF. Full variable domain (remainder filled in from reference TRBV5-6 and TRBJ2-1): DAGVTQSPTHLIKTRGQQVTLRCSPKSGHDTVSWYQQALGQGPQFIFQYYEEEERQRGNFPDRFSGHQFPNYSSELNVNALLLGDSALYLCASSLGSINEQFFGPGTRLTVL.

This clone appeared a few times. The junction departs from germline at one end; a sequencing error may be responsible. The chain carries TRBV7-7 and TRBJ2-2; 9 positions agree with TRBD1. CDR1 and CDR2 (germline): SSHAT, FNYEAQ (reference sequence). The CDR3 consists of 15 residues. Written as DNA, the CDR3 is TGTGCTAGCAGCCCAAACAGGGGGCAGGCCGGGGAGCTGTTTTTT. Its protein product is CASSPNRGQAGELFF.

This chain joins TRBV21-1 and TRBJ2-1; the table's D gene call, TRBD1, was not cross checked with the DNA. TRBV21-1 is an annotated pseudogene. This CDR3 spans 15 amino acids. The CDR3 loop is CASSKVADRYNEQFF. The DNA for the CDR3 is TGTGCCAGCAGCAAAGTAGCGGACAGGTACAATGAGCAGTTCTTC.

This rearrangement joins TRBV2 to TRBJ1-1; 7 bases are a match to TRBD1. Germline trimming cut 6 bases from V and 5 bases from J; bases unmatched to any gene: 6. This CDR3 has 13 residues. Per the germline V gene, CDR1 is SNHLY and CDR2 is FYNNEI. CDR3 residues: CASRGDSFTEAFF. As DNA, the CDR3 is TGTGCCAGCAGGGGGGACAGCTTTACTGAAGCTTTCTTT.

The CDR3 DNA follows: TGTGCCAGCAGTGACCCTAGCGGGAGCGGCGGGGAGCTGTTTTTT. It is translated as CASSDPSGSGGELFF. The chain links TRBV25-1 to TRBJ2-2; 10 bases match TRBD2. The length of the CDR3 is 15 residues. Germline loops: CDR1 MGHDK, CDR2 SYGVNS. The trim removed 3 bases at V and 7 bases at J, leaving 5 bases unmatched.

This clone was seen a few times. J is TRBJ1-2 and V is TRBV10-3; D call uncertain. Trimming removed 0 bases at V and 5 bases at J, with 10 bases between. The germline CDR1 and CDR2 sequences are ENHRY and SYGVKD. The CDR3 is 14 residues long. The chain's CDR3 is CAISESALGYGYTF. The CDR3 bases are TGTGCCATCAGTGAGTCGGCCCTGGGGTATGGCTACACCTTC.

The gene calls are TRBV6-5 and TRBJ2-5, with 9 bases that match TRBD2. Unmatched junction bases numbered 3, after V lost 8 bases and J lost 5 bases. The CDR3 is made up of 12 amino acids. CDR1 MNHEY and CDR2 SVGAGI come from the germline V gene. The CDR3 sequence is CASGGREETQYF. In DNA form, the CDR3 reads TGTGCCAGCGGCGGGAGGGAGGAGACCCAGTACTTC.

The gene calls are TRBV6-1 and TRBJ2-3; D is ambiguous. V shed 5 bases and J shed 6 bases, with 9 bases lying between them. The V gene's germline CDR1 is MNHNS and CDR2 SASEGT. The CDR3 is 12 residues long. CDR3 sequence: CASSRTGDTQYF. CDR3 DNA: TGTGCCAGCAGTCGAACCGGGGATACGCAGTATTTT.

In DNA form, the CDR3 reads TGTGCCAGCACCTCTTGGGGGGGGATGAACACTGAAGCTTTCTTT. This sequence encodes CASTSWGGMNTEAFF. The chain couples TRBV5-4 to TRBJ1-1; D possibly corresponds to TRBD1 (5 bases). Germline assignment: CDR1 SGHNT and CDR2 YYREEE (reference sequence). V was cut by 6 bases and J by 0 bases, with 15 bases left in between. The CDR3 contains 15 residues.